The next 10 T cell receptor beta chains were all read from a single sample in a study of cytomegalovirus exposure and HLA in healthy donors. PCR primers comprised 60 Vbeta and 13 Jbeta primers. The data were produced by immunoSEQ multiplex PCR, yet TCRdb's version contains in-frame clones alone and is incomplete. The sample has 130,000 to 150,000 clones, 73% seen once. What was sequenced was PBMCs. The receptors stem from a human donor in good health.

The V call is TRBV6-1, the J call TRBJ1-1, with D maybe TRBD1 (6 bases). The V and J ends lost 6 bases and 1 base respectively, with 15 bases between them. The CDR3 length is 15 residues. Germline V gives CDR1 MNHNS, CDR2 SASEGT. Here the CDR3 reads CASRETGSGNTEAFF. As DNA, the CDR3 is TGTGCCAGCAGAGAGACAGGTTCAGGGAACACTGAAGCTTTCTTT.

J is TRBJ2-7 and V is TRBV21-1; TRBD2 is the table's D call, not checked against the DNA. TRBV21-1 is assigned pseudogene status. This CDR3 spans 17 amino acids. Here the CDR3 reads CASSKAEGDCSSYEQYF. CDR3 nucleotides: TGTGCCAGCAGCAAAGCCGAGGGAGACTGCTCCTCCTACGAGCAGTACTTC.

This clone was detected only a few times. J is TRBJ1-1 and V is TRBV7-9, with 11 bases aligning to TRBD1. Per germline, CDR1 SEHNR and CDR2 FQNEAQ (reference sequence). This CDR3 has 14 residues. V lost 4 bases and J lost 11; bases outside the gene matches: 9. The CDR3 nucleotides are TGTGCCAGCAGCTCAGTGGACAGGGGGCGTTGGGCTTTCTTT. It yields the protein CASSSVDRGRWAFF.

The J gene is TRBJ1-3, the V gene TRBV9; tentatively, D is TRBD1 (6 bases). V lost 4 bases to trimming and J lost 2 bases, with 10 bases between them. There are 14 residues in the CDR3. Per germline, CDR1 SGDLS and CDR2 YYNGEE. This chain's CDR3 is CASSPRTAGNTIYF. In DNA, the CDR3 is TGTGCCAGCAGCCCCCGGACAGCTGGAAACACCATATATTTT.

The chain recombines TRBV19 with TRBJ2-5, with 7 bases fitting TRBD2. CDR1 and CDR2 from the germline V gene are LNHDA and SQIVND (reference sequence). J lost 5 bases, V lost 7 bases, and 7 bases had no gene match. The CDR3 sequence is 13 residues long. CDR3 sequence: CASMAGVGETQYF. CDR3 bases: TGTGCCAGTATGGCGGGGGTAGGGGAGACCCAGTACTTC.

This chain connects TRBV18 to TRBJ2-1, with 10 bases that match TRBD1. CDR1 KGHSH and CDR2 LQKENI come from the germline V gene. The CDR3 length is 19 residues. The trim removed 1 base at V and 1 base at J, leaving 10 bases unmatched. CDR3: CASSPLGTGDLASYNEQFF. CDR3 coding DNA: TGTGCCAGCTCACCACTTGGGACAGGGGACCTCGCGTCCTACAATGAGCAGTTCTTC.

The genes are TRBV2 and TRBJ2-3; 7 bases map to TRBD1. This CDR3 is 15 amino acids long. V dropped 5 bases and J dropped 6; count of bases not matched to a gene: 11. From germline, CDR1 is SNHLY and CDR2 FYNNEI. CDR3 nucleotides: TGTGCCAGCAGTTCCGAGGGGGCCCTCCGGGATACGCAGTATTTT. It is translated as CASSSEGALRDTQYF.

The gene calls are TRBV5-6 and TRBJ1-2, with TRBD1 identical over 10 bases. CDR3 length: 17 amino acids. J lost 8 bases, V lost 6 bases, and 19 bases had no gene match. Germline V gene sequence: CDR1 SGHDT, CDR2 YYEEEE. The CDR3 nucleotides read TGTGCCAGCACCAGATGGGTTATGAGGGGACAGGGGAACGGCTACACCTTC. This encodes CASTRWVMRGQGNGYTF.

The chain employs TRBV6-5 and TRBJ2-7; TRBD2 agrees at 8 bases. This CDR3 is built from 15 residues. Germline loops: CDR1 MNHEY, CDR2 SVGAGI. The V gene end was trimmed by 7 bases and the J gene end by 0 bases; junction bases not matched to a gene: 8. As DNA, the CDR3 is TGTGCCAGCATCCCTCCGGGGGGGAACTCCTACGAGCAGTACTTC. Translating it yields CASIPPGGNSYEQYF.

This sequence joins TRBV29-1 and TRBJ2-2, with D possibly matching TRBD1 (6 bases). Trimming took off 5 bases at V and 4 bases at J, with 8 bases between the two ends. From germline, CDR1 is SQVTM and CDR2 ANQGSEA. CDR3 length: 12 amino acids. The CDR3 DNA reads as TGCAGCGTTAGGGACACCACCGGGGAGCTGTTTTTT. Protein: CSVRDTTGELFF.